This is a list of T cell receptor beta chains from one sample in a study of cytomegalovirus exposure and HLA in healthy donors. Clones were read by immunoSEQ multiplex PCR, and TCRdb kept only the in-frame ones, dropping some. The sample lists approximately 85,000 clones, about three fifths occurring once. The sample was PBMCs. The receptor source for this set is a woman aged 30 to 39 in good health and CMV-seropositive. The CDR3 runs from the conserved cysteine through the conserved F or W. Fields, in order: V gene, clone size, J gene, D gene, CDR3 DNA, CDR3 protein. A D gene is named only where the DNA matches it firmly. Clone size is stated in some rows and not others, as once, few, many or a class when expanded.

v_call: TRBV11-3; clone_size: .; j_call: TRBJ2-7; d_call: .; cdr3_nt: TGTGCCAGCAGCTTCCCCGGAGGTACCTACGAGCAGTACTTC; cdr3_aa: CASSFPGGTYEQYF
v_call: TRBV30; clone_size: few; j_call: TRBJ1-4; d_call: TRBD1; cdr3_nt: TGTGCCTGGAGTACCGGGACAGGAGGCGAAAAACTGTTTTTT; cdr3_aa: CAWSTGTGGEKLFF
v_call: TRBV15; clone_size: .; j_call: TRBJ1-5; d_call: TRBD1; cdr3_nt: TGTGCCACCAGCAGAGATCTCCATCAATGGGGACAGGGAAATTGGCAGCCCCAGCATTTT; cdr3_aa: CATSRDLHQWGQGNWQPQHF
v_call: TRBV19; clone_size: .; j_call: TRBJ1-5; d_call: .; cdr3_nt: TGTGCCAGTAGTCTGACTGACAGCGTGAATCAGCCCCAGCATTTT; cdr3_aa: CASSLTDSVNQPQHF
v_call: TRBV13; clone_size: .; j_call: TRBJ2-7; d_call: .; cdr3_nt: TGTGCCAGCAGCTTGGGACAAGGAGGAAAGCGGCACTTC; cdr3_aa: CASSLGQGGKRHF
v_call: TRBV19; clone_size: .; j_call: TRBJ1-1; d_call: TRBD1; cdr3_nt: TGTGCCAGTAAAGCCCAGACAGGGGGCTTGGCTGAAGCTTTCTTT; cdr3_aa: CASKAQTGGLAEAFF
v_call: TRBV19; clone_size: .; j_call: TRBJ1-1; d_call: .; cdr3_nt: TGTGCCAGTAGTTCAACCCAGGCGGGGAACACTGAAGCTTTCTTT; cdr3_aa: CASSSTQAGNTEAFF
v_call: TRBV4-3; clone_size: .; j_call: TRBJ1-6; d_call: .; cdr3_nt: TGCGCCAGCAGCCTCACGACCGTAGACCTAGGGAGGAATTCACCCCTCCACTTT; cdr3_aa: CASSLTTVDLGRNSPLHF
v_call: TRBV2; clone_size: few; j_call: TRBJ2-1; d_call: TRBD2; cdr3_nt: TGTGCCAGCAGTGAATCGGGGGGGGTTTACAATGAGCAGTTCTTC; cdr3_aa: CASSESGGVYNEQFF
v_call: TRBV5-1; clone_size: .; j_call: TRBJ1-1; d_call: .; cdr3_nt: TGCGCCAGCAGCTTGGTTACAGACACTGAAGCTTTCTTT; cdr3_aa: CASSLVTDTEAFF
v_call: TRBV5-1; clone_size: .; j_call: TRBJ2-7; d_call: .; cdr3_nt: TGCGCCAGCAGCTTGGACAGGCTCCTCGAGCAGTACTTC; cdr3_aa: CASSLDRLLEQYF
v_call: TRBV9; clone_size: .; j_call: TRBJ2-7; d_call: TRBD2; cdr3_nt: TGTGCCAGCAGCCTCCGGGCGGGGGGGCCGTACGAGCAGTACTTC; cdr3_aa: CASSLRAGGPYEQYF
v_call: TRBV4-2; clone_size: medium-sized; j_call: TRBJ2-1; d_call: .; cdr3_nt: TGTGCCAGCAGCCAGTCCAACAGTTGGGAGCAGTTCTTC; cdr3_aa: CASSQSNSWEQFF
v_call: TRBV5-4; clone_size: .; j_call: TRBJ1-6; d_call: .; cdr3_nt: TGTGCCAGCAGCTTGCAGGGAATCTCTTCACCCCTCCACTTT; cdr3_aa: CASSLQGISSPLHF
v_call: TRBV19; clone_size: .; j_call: TRBJ1-1; d_call: .; cdr3_nt: TGTGCCAGTAGCGGGGTACGGGGCACTGAAGCTTTCTTT; cdr3_aa: CASSGVRGTEAFF
v_call: TRBV18; clone_size: few; j_call: TRBJ1-3; d_call: TRBD1; cdr3_nt: TGTGCCAGCTCACCAGGACAGGCGCCAGGAAACACCATATATTTT; cdr3_aa: CASSPGQAPGNTIYF
v_call: TRBV7-9; clone_size: .; j_call: TRBJ2-5; d_call: TRBD2; cdr3_nt: TGTGCCATCCAGCAGGAACTAGCGGGGGGCCATGGGGAGACCCAGTACTTC; cdr3_aa: CAIQQELAGGHGETQYF
v_call: TRBV7-8; clone_size: .; j_call: TRBJ1-4; d_call: TRBD1; cdr3_nt: TGTGCCAGCAGCTTAGGGGACAGGGTTCATGAAAAACTGTTTTTT; cdr3_aa: CASSLGDRVHEKLFF
v_call: TRBV5-6; clone_size: .; j_call: TRBJ2-2; d_call: .; cdr3_nt: TGTGCCAGCCAACCGGGACATTCGAACACCGGGGAGCTGTTTTTT; cdr3_aa: CASQPGHSNTGELFF
v_call: TRBV5-1; clone_size: few; j_call: TRBJ1-1; d_call: TRBD1; cdr3_nt: TGCGCCAGCAGCTTACTCGGGACAGATAACACTGAAGCTTTCTTT; cdr3_aa: CASSLLGTDNTEAFF
v_call: TRBV5-8; clone_size: .; j_call: TRBJ2-3; d_call: TRBD1; cdr3_nt: TGTGCCAGCAGCTCGGGACAGGTGATTTACACAGATACGCAGTATTTT; cdr3_aa: CASSSGQVIYTDTQYF
v_call: TRBV29-1; clone_size: few; j_call: TRBJ2-7; d_call: TRBD1; cdr3_nt: TGCAGCGTTAGGACAGGGACTCCACCCTACGAGCAGTACTTC; cdr3_aa: CSVRTGTPPYEQYF
v_call: TRBV6-5; clone_size: .; j_call: TRBJ2-1; d_call: .; cdr3_nt: TGTGCCAGCAGTCGCCCCGGCGGTAATGAGCAGTTCTTC; cdr3_aa: CASSRPGGNEQFF
v_call: TRBV13; clone_size: .; j_call: TRBJ2-7; d_call: .; cdr3_nt: TGTGCCAGCAGCTCCCAGGGCAGCTCCTACGAGCAGTACTTC; cdr3_aa: CASSSQGSSYEQYF
v_call: TRBV27; clone_size: once; j_call: TRBJ1-4; d_call: .; cdr3_nt: TGTGCCAGCAGTTTATCAGACCCCCGGAGGTCAACTAATGAAAAACTGTTTTTT; cdr3_aa: CASSLSDPRRSTNEKLFF
v_call: TRBV25-1; clone_size: few; j_call: TRBJ2-7; d_call: TRBD1; cdr3_nt: TGTGCCAGCAGTGCGCCCGGGACAGACTCCTACGAGCAGTACTTC; cdr3_aa: CASSAPGTDSYEQYF
v_call: TRBV30; clone_size: .; j_call: TRBJ1-2; d_call: .; cdr3_nt: TGTGCCTGGAGTGGTTCAGAAGTCCATGGCTACACCTTC; cdr3_aa: CAWSGSEVHGYTF
v_call: TRBV10-1; clone_size: few; j_call: TRBJ1-2; d_call: .; cdr3_nt: TGCGCCAGCAGTGAAACAGGGAACTATGGCTACACCTTC; cdr3_aa: CASSETGNYGYTF
v_call: TRBV5-6; clone_size: .; j_call: TRBJ1-3; d_call: .; cdr3_nt: TGTGCCAGCAGCTTGCGATGGACAGCTTCCTCTGGAAACACCATATATTTT; cdr3_aa: CASSLRWTASSGNTIYF
v_call: TRBV9; clone_size: .; j_call: TRBJ1-1; d_call: .; cdr3_nt: TGTGCCAGCAGCGTAGGAAAATGGACAGAAGAAAGTGAAGCTTTCTTT; cdr3_aa: CASSVGKWTEESEAFF
v_call: TRBV19; clone_size: few; j_call: TRBJ1-5; d_call: .; cdr3_nt: TGTGCCAGTAGTATCACAGCCTATCAGCCCCAGCATTTT; cdr3_aa: CASSITAYQPQHF
v_call: TRBV2; clone_size: .; j_call: TRBJ1-2; d_call: TRBD1; cdr3_nt: TGTGCCAGCAGCCCGGGACAGGTTCGGGGCTACACCTTC; cdr3_aa: CASSPGQVRGYTF
v_call: TRBV11-2; clone_size: .; j_call: TRBJ1-1; d_call: .; cdr3_nt: TGTGCCAGCAGCCTACAGAGGAACACTGAAGCTTTCTTT; cdr3_aa: CASSLQRNTEAFF
v_call: TRBV7-6; clone_size: .; j_call: TRBJ2-1; d_call: .; cdr3_nt: TGTGCCAGCAGCTTAGCGGCGCGGGGTGAGCAGTTCTTC; cdr3_aa: CASSLAARGEQFF
v_call: TRBV7-8; clone_size: .; j_call: TRBJ1-1; d_call: TRBD1; cdr3_nt: TGTGCCAGCAGCACCCGACAGGGTACCACTGAAGCTTTCTTT; cdr3_aa: CASSTRQGTTEAFF
v_call: TRBV5-4; clone_size: once; j_call: TRBJ1-6; d_call: .; cdr3_nt: TGTGCCAGCAGCTTGGGAGTACCTTCACCCCTCCACTTT; cdr3_aa: CASSLGVPSPLHF
v_call: TRBV5-4; clone_size: .; j_call: TRBJ2-3; d_call: TRBD1; cdr3_nt: TGTGCCAGCAGCTTGGGAGGGGACAGGGCAGATACGCAGTATTTT; cdr3_aa: CASSLGGDRADTQYF
v_call: TRBV7-2; clone_size: few; j_call: TRBJ2-7; d_call: TRBD2; cdr3_nt: TGTGCCAGCAGCTCGGGGGGGAACCCTTACGAGCAGTACTTC; cdr3_aa: CASSSGGNPYEQYF
v_call: TRBV7-3; clone_size: .; j_call: TRBJ1-1; d_call: .; cdr3_nt: TGTGCCAGCAGCTTATTACCGGGACTGGCGAACACTGAAGCTTTCTTT; cdr3_aa: CASSLLPGLANTEAFF
v_call: TRBV11-1; clone_size: .; j_call: TRBJ2-3; d_call: .; cdr3_nt: TGTGCCAGCAGCTTACCCTACACAGATACGCAGTATTTT; cdr3_aa: CASSLPYTDTQYF
v_call: TRBV7-9; clone_size: .; j_call: TRBJ1-2; d_call: TRBD1; cdr3_nt: TGTGCCAGCAGCTTAGAGGGGGCCAGCTATGGCTACACCTTC; cdr3_aa: CASSLEGASYGYTF
v_call: TRBV25-1; clone_size: .; j_call: TRBJ2-1; d_call: .; cdr3_nt: TGTGCCAGTATAGGTACAGGGCGGTATGAGCAGTTCTTC; cdr3_aa: CASIGTGRYEQFF
v_call: TRBV10-3; clone_size: .; j_call: TRBJ1-6; d_call: TRBD1; cdr3_nt: TGTGCCATCAGGCAGGGGGCCCCCAATTCACCCCTCCACTTT; cdr3_aa: CAIRQGAPNSPLHF
v_call: TRBV18; clone_size: few; j_call: TRBJ1-5; d_call: TRBD1; cdr3_nt: TGTGCCAGCTCACCTGACAGGGGGGGTCTGCAGCCCCAGCATTTT; cdr3_aa: CASSPDRGGLQPQHF
v_call: TRBV7-2; clone_size: few; j_call: TRBJ1-6; d_call: .; cdr3_nt: TGTGCCAGCAGCTTCCAGGGGAATTCACCCCTCCACTTT; cdr3_aa: CASSFQGNSPLHF
v_call: TRBV19; clone_size: .; j_call: TRBJ1-1; d_call: TRBD1; cdr3_nt: TGTGCCAGTAGTACCCGGCAGGGGGCTTCGAACACTGAAGCTTTCTTT; cdr3_aa: CASSTRQGASNTEAFF
v_call: TRBV7-9; clone_size: .; j_call: TRBJ1-1; d_call: TRBD1; cdr3_nt: TGTGCCAGCAGCTCAACAGGGGGCAAAACTGAAGCTTTCTTT; cdr3_aa: CASSSTGGKTEAFF
v_call: TRBV6-1; clone_size: once; j_call: TRBJ1-1; d_call: .; cdr3_nt: TGTGCCAGCAGTTTCGTACAGCTGAACACTGAAGCTTTCTTT; cdr3_aa: CASSFVQLNTEAFF
v_call: TRBV6-4; clone_size: .; j_call: TRBJ1-2; d_call: .; cdr3_nt: TGTGCCAGCAGTGACTCGAAGTCGGGAAACTATGGCTACACCTTC; cdr3_aa: CASSDSKSGNYGYTF
v_call: TRBV5-5; clone_size: few; j_call: TRBJ2-6; d_call: .; cdr3_nt: TGTGCCAGCAGCTTGGGCAATAGTGGGGCCAACGTCCTGACTTTC; cdr3_aa: CASSLGNSGANVLTF
v_call: TRBV7-9; clone_size: few; j_call: TRBJ1-1; d_call: .; cdr3_nt: TGTGCCAGCAGTCTAGATCCGGACTCTGAAGCTTTCTTT; cdr3_aa: CASSLDPDSEAFF
v_call: TRBV12-5; clone_size: .; j_call: TRBJ2-1; d_call: .; cdr3_nt: TGTGCTAGTGGTCCCCCCCCAGGTAGGACTCTCGATGAGCAGTTCTTC; cdr3_aa: CASGPPPGRTLDEQFF